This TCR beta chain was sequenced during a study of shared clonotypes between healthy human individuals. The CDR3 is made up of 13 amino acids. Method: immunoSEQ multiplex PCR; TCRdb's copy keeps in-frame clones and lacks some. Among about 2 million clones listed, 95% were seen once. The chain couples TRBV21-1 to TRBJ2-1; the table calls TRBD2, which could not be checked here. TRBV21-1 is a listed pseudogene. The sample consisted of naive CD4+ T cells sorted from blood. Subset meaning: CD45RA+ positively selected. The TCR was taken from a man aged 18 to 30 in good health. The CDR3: CASSKYGGIEQFF. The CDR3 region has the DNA TGTGCCAGCAGCAAATACGGGGGGATTGAGCAGTTCTTC.